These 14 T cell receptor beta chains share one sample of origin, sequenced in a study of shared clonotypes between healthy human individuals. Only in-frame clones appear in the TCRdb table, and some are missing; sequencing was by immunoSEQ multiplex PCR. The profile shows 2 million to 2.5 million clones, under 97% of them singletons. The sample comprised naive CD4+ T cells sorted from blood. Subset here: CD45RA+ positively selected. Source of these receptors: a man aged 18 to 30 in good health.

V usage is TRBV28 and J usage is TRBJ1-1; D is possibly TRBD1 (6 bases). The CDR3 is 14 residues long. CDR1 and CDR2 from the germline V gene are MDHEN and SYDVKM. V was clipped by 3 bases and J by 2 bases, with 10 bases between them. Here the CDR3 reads CASSLGGDNTEAFF. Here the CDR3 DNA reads TGTGCCAGCAGTTTGGGGGGCGACAACACTGAAGCTTTCTTT.

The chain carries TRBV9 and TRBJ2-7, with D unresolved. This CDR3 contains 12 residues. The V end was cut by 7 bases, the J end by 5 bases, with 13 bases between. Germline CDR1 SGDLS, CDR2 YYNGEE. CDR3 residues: CASSGPGNEQYF. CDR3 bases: TGTGCCAGCTCAGGCCCGGGCAACGAGCAGTACTTC. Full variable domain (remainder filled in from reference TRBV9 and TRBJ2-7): DSGVTQTPKHLITATGQRVTLRCSPRSGDLSVYWYQQSLDQGLQFLIQYYNGEERAKGNILERFSAQQFPDLHSELNLSSLELGDSALYFCASSGPGNEQYFGPGTRLTVT.

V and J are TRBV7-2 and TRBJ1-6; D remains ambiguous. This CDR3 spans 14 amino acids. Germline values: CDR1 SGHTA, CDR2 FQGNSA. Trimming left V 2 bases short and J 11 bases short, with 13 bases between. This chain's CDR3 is CASSLSRFLTPLHF. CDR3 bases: TGTGCCAGCAGCTTAAGTAGGTTTTTGACACCCCTCCACTTT.

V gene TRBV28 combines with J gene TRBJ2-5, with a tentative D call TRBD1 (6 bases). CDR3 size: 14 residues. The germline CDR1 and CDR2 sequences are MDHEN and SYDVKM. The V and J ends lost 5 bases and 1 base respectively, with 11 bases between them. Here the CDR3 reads CASSDDRIQETQYF. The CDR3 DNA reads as TGTGCCAGCAGTGATGACAGGATCCAAGAGACCCAGTACTTC.

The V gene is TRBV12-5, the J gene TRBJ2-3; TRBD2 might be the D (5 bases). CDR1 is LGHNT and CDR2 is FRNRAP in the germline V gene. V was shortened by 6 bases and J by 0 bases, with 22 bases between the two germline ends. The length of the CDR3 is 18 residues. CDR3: CASGLGSKRSPSTDTQYF. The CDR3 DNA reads TGTGCTAGTGGCCTGGGGTCGAAGCGGTCCCCAAGCACAGATACGCAGTATTTT.

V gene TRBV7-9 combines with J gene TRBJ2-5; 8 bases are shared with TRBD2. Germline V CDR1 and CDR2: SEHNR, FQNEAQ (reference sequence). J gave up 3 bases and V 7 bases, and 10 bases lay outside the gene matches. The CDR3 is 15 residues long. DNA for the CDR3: TGTGCCAGCACGCGGCGGGGAGCGGGAGAAGAGACCCAGTACTTC. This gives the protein CASTRRGAGEETQYF.

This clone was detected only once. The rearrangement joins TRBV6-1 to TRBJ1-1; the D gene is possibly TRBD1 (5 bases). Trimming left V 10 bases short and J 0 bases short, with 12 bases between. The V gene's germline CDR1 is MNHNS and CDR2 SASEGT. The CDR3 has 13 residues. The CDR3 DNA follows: TGTGCCATCAGAGGGGCCCTGAACACTGAAGCTTTCTTT. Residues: CAIRGALNTEAFF.

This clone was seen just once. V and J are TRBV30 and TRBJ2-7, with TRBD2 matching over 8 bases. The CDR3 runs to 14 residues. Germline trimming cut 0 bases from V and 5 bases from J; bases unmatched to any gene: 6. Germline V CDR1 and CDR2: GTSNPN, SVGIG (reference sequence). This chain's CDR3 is CAWSVSGGGNEQYF. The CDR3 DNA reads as TGTGCCTGGAGTGTCAGCGGGGGCGGGAACGAGCAGTACTTC.

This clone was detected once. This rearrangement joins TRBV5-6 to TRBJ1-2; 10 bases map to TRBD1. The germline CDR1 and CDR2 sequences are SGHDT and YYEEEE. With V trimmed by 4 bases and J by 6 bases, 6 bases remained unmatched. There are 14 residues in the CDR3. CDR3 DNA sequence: TGTGCCAGCAGCCCGGGACAGGGGAAGGATGGCTACACCTTC. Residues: CASSPGQGKDGYTF.

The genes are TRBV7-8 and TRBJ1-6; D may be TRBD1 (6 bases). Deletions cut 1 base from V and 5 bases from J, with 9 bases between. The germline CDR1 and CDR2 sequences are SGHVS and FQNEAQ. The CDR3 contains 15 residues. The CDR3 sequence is CASSLVPGDNSPLHF. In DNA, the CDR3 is TGTGCCAGCAGCTTAGTGCCAGGGGATAATTCACCCCTCCACTTT.

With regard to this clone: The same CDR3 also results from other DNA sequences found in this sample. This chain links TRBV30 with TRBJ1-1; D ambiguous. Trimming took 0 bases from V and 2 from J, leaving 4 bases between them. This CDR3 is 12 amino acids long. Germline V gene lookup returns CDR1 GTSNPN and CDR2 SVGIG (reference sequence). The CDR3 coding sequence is TGTGCCTGGAGTGTACCAAACACTGAAGCTTTCTTT. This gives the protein CAWSVPNTEAFF.

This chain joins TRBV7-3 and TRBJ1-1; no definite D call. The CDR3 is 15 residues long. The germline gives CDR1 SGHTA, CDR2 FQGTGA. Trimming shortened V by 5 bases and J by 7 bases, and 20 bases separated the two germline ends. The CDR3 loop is CASSPSSYREGEAFF. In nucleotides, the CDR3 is TGTGCCAGCAGCCCCTCCTCGTATCGGGAAGGTGAAGCTTTCTTT.

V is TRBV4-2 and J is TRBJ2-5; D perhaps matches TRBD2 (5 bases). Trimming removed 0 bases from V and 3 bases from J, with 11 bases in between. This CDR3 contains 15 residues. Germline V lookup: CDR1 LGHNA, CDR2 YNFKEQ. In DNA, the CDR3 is TGTGCCAGCAGCCAAGATTGGGAGTGGGAAGAGACCCAGTACTTC. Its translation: CASSQDWEWEETQYF.

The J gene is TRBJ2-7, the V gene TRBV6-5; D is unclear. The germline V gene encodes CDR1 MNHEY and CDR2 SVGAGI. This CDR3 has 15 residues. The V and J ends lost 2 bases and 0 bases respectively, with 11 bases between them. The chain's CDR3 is CASSYPALSSYEQYF. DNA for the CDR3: TGTGCCAGCAGTTACCCCGCCCTTAGCTCCTACGAGCAGTACTTC.